These 22 T cell receptor beta chains originate from one sample sequenced in a study of regulatory T cells in long-lasting Graves disease. In building TCR beta libraries, iRepertoire HTBI primers were used together with Arm-PCR of CDR3 regions. TCRdb re-called the multiplex PCR reads with MiXCR, one entry per CDR3 protein. The sample holds about 620,000 distinct CDR3 sequences; 16% are singletons and the top ten take under 20%. As for time point: newly diagnosed GD, antithyroid drugs for less than 3 months. PBMCs were the source of the RNA used for TCR sequencing. The sample also formed part of further work on T cells in Graves' hyperthyroidism and ophthalmopathy.

This specimen consisted of peripheral blood mononuclear cells (PBMCs), obtained at new diagnosis, from a patient treated with antithyroid drugs. The receptors here all came from a woman in her thirties with Graves disease.

The chain has TRBV6-1 and TRBJ2-1, with D uncertain. V gave up 11 bases and J gave up 9 bases, with 17 bases separating them. Germline CDR1 and CDR2: MNHNS and SASEGT. CDR3 size: 12 residues. CDR3 DNA: TGTGCCTCGAAGGGTGAGGTGAGTGAGCAGTTCTTC. Its translation is CASKGEVSEQFF.

This clonotype occurred many times. The V gene is TRBV6-1, the J gene TRBJ1-2, with D tentatively TRBD1 (5 bases). There are 12 residues in the CDR3. V lost 11 bases and J 2 bases, leaving 12 bases between the germline ends. Germline V CDR1 and CDR2: MNHNS, SASEGT. CDR3 protein: CAGRTTNYGYTF. DNA for the CDR3: TGTGCCGGCCGGACAACAAACTATGGCTACACCTTC.

This clonotype was recorded at least ten times. The V and J genes are TRBV12-3 or TRBV12-4 and TRBJ2-3, with a possible D match to TRBD1 (6 bases). Trimming removed 6 bases from V and 2 bases from J, with 12 bases in between. The CDR3 consists of 14 residues. The CDR3 DNA sequence: TGTGCCAGCAGCCTCAGGGGAGACACAGATACGCAGTATTTT. Protein sequence: CASSLRGDTDTQYF.

This clonotype has a handful of counts. The V and J genes are TRBV20-1 and TRBJ2-2; D gene unclear. The length of the CDR3 is 15 residues. The V gene lost 3 bases and the J gene lost 1 base, with 12 bases spanning the gap. Per the germline V gene, CDR1 is DFQATT and CDR2 is SNEGSKA (reference sequence). DNA of the CDR3: TGCAGTGCTAGCTCCACCTCCGGGAACACCGGGGAGCTGTTTTTT. Amino acid sequence: CSASSTSGNTGELFF.

This chain uses TRBV19 with TRBJ1-5; TRBD1 aligns across 7 bases. This CDR3 has 11 residues. Germline values: CDR1 LNHDA, CDR2 SQIVND (reference sequence). V was pared by 6 bases and J by 15 bases, with 8 bases of the junction left unmatched. CDR3 sequence (DNA): TGTGCCAGTAGGAGATCGGACAGGTGGCATTTT. This encodes CASRRSDRWHF.

The table lists this clonotype with many counts. The J gene is TRBJ2-7, the V gene TRBV12-3 or TRBV12-4; D call uncertain. This CDR3 is built from 13 residues. The germline V and J ends were trimmed by 6 bases and 7 bases, with 16 bases remaining between them. Here the CDR3 DNA reads TGTGCCAGCAGCGATCAGACCAGATCTGAGCAGTACTTC. Protein sequence: CASSDQTRSEQYF.

This clonotype has a count of ten or more. This chain uses TRBV20-1 with TRBJ2-1, with D possibly being TRBD1 (6 bases). The V gene lost 5 bases and the J gene lost 0 bases, with 11 bases spanning the gap. CDR1 is DFQATT and CDR2 is SNEGSKA in the germline V gene (reference sequence). The CDR3 runs to 14 residues. CDR3 in amino acids: CSARQATSYNEQFF. The CDR3 DNA sequence: TGCAGTGCTCGACAGGCTACCTCCTACAATGAGCAGTTCTTC.

At least ten counts were recorded for this clonotype. The chain has TRBV24-1 and TRBJ2-7; a possible D gene is TRBD2 (5 bases). There are 12 residues in the CDR3. The germline V and J ends were trimmed by 3 bases and 6 bases, with 8 bases remaining between them. CDR1 KGHDR and CDR2 SFDVKD come from the germline V gene. The CDR3 coding sequence is TGTGCCACCAGTGATGGGCTAGCCGAGCAGTACTTC. Its protein product is CATSDGLAEQYF.

This clonotype was seen many times. The chain is built from TRBV29-1 and TRBJ2-5; D unclear. CDR1 and CDR2 (germline): SQVTM, ANQGSEA. V gave up 7 bases and J gave up 3 bases, with 15 bases separating them. The CDR3 is made up of 13 amino acids. The chain's CDR3 is CSAYRRQEETQYF. The DNA for the CDR3 is TGCAGCGCCTATCGTCGGCAGGAAGAGACCCAGTACTTC.

This clonotype was seen more than once but under ten times. The rearrangement uses TRBV4-1 and TRBJ1-2, with a tentative D call TRBD1 (6 bases). Germline V gene data show CDR1 as MGHRA and CDR2 as YSYEKL. The V end lost 1 base, the J end lost 6 bases, and 15 bases lay between the germline ends. The CDR3 runs 15 residues. The CDR3 protein is CASSQGNQGIHGYTF. DNA for the CDR3: TGCGCCAGCAGCCAAGGGAACCAGGGGATCCATGGCTACACCTTC.

At least ten counts were recorded for this clonotype. V gene TRBV20-1 combines with J gene TRBJ1-5; 9 nucleotides match TRBD1. Germline V lookup: CDR1 DFQATT, CDR2 SNEGSKA (reference sequence). V shed 2 bases and J 6 bases; nucleotides not matched to a gene: 8. This CDR3 has 15 amino acids. As DNA, the CDR3 is TGCAGTGCTAGAACAACAGGGGGCCTATTTCAGCCCCAGCATTTT. Translated: CSARTTGGLFQPQHF.

A few counts support this clonotype. This rearrangement joins TRBV15 to TRBJ2-6; 11 positions match TRBD1. Germline assignment: CDR1 LNHNV and CDR2 YYDKDF (reference sequence). V gave up 5 bases and J gave up 3 bases; unmatched junction bases: 9. The CDR3 loop spans 18 amino acids. CDR3 coding DNA: TGTGCCACCAGCCGTGGACAGGGGGCCGTTGGTGGGGCCAACGTCCTGACTTTC. It translates to CATSRGQGAVGGANVLTF.

The chain uses TRBV29-1 and TRBJ2-3, with TRBD1 matching 10 bases. Germline CDR1 SQVTM, CDR2 ANQGSEA. V was clipped by 4 bases and J by 4 bases; unmatched bases: 5. The CDR3 runs to 14 residues. CDR3 sequence: CSVATGGASDTQYF. The CDR3 nucleotides are TGCAGCGTTGCGACAGGGGGCGCTTCAGATACGCAGTATTTT.

At least ten counts were recorded for this clonotype. The chain links TRBV7-2 to TRBJ2-2, with 9 bases aligning to TRBD2. The CDR3 is made up of 17 amino acids. V shed 4 bases, J shed 0 bases, and the junction held 6 bases outside the gene matches. Germline V gene sequence: CDR1 SGHTA, CDR2 FQGNSA. In DNA, the CDR3 is TGTGCCAGCAGCTCGAGACTAGCGGCAACGAACACCGGGGAGCTGTTTTTT. Its protein product is CASSSRLAATNTGELFF.

With regard to this clonotype: The final CDR3 position lacks the conserved phenylalanine or tryptophan, pointing to a likely read error. The chain uses TRBV28 and TRBJ2-1; D unclear. Germline assignment: CDR1 MDHEN and CDR2 SYDVKM. The CDR3 consists of 12 residues. Trimming took 6 bases from V and 3 from J, leaving 6 bases between them. CDR3: CASSLIYNEQFS. The DNA of the CDR3 is TGTGCCAGCAGCTTAATCTACAATGAGCAGTTCTCC.

The V call is TRBV6-2 or TRBV6-3, the J call TRBJ1-1, with 11 bases matching TRBD1. Germline CDR1 is MNHEY and CDR2 is SVGEGT. The V gene end was trimmed by 4 bases and the J gene end by 4 bases; junction bases not matched to a gene: 2. The CDR3 has 14 amino acids. In DNA form, the CDR3 reads TGTGCCAGCAGTTTTGGACAGGGGGCCACTGAAGCTTTCTTT. This translates into CASSFGQGATEAFF.

This clonotype was observed many times. V usage is TRBV27 and J usage is TRBJ1-1; D is undetermined. The V end lost 3 bases, the J end lost 3 bases, and 8 bases lay between the germline ends. Germline CDR1 and CDR2: MNHEY and SMNVEV (reference sequence). The CDR3 runs to 13 residues. The DNA for the CDR3 is TGTGCCAGCAGTTTTCTGATGGACACTGAAGCTTTCTTT. It translates to CASSFLMDTEAFF.

This clonotype was seen many times. V gene TRBV5-5 combines with J gene TRBJ2-3; D is uncertain. The V end was cut by 4 bases, the J end by 2 bases, with 14 bases between. Germline CDR1 reads SGHKS; CDR2 reads YYEKEE (reference sequence). CDR3 length: 15 residues. The CDR3, as DNA: TGTGCCAGCAGCCACACCAGACTGCCCACAGATACGCAGTATTTT. Protein sequence: CASSHTRLPTDTQYF.

This clonotype was seen repeatedly, ten times or more. The chain carries TRBV28 and TRBJ2-7; a possible D gene is TRBD1 (6 bases). In germline, CDR1 is MDHEN, CDR2 SYDVKM. The CDR3 consists of 14 residues. Trimming cost V 6 bases and J 2 bases, with 14 bases left between them. CDR3 region: CASSQGRWPYEQYF. CDR3 DNA sequence: TGTGCCAGCAGCCAGGGGCGCTGGCCCTACGAGCAGTACTTC.

Turning to this clonotype: This could be a read error, since a much larger clone is one nucleotide away. The CDR3 protein is CASSYKTEDGHTF. The CDR3 DNA sequence: TGTGCCAGCAGCTACAAGACAGAGGATGGCCACACCTTC. V usage is TRBV3-1 and J usage is TRBJ1-2, with D perhaps matching TRBD1 (5 bases). This CDR3 region has 13 residues. Germline-derived CDR1 and CDR2 are LGHDT and YNNKEL (reference sequence).

Ten or more counts support this clonotype. The V call is TRBV11-2, the J call TRBJ2-2; D is ambiguous. This CDR3 contains 13 residues. Germline V gene lookup returns CDR1 SGHAT and CDR2 FQNNGV. The V and J ends lost 6 bases and 4 bases respectively, with 9 bases between them. The CDR3, as DNA: TGTGCCAGCAGTTTATCGTTCACCGGGGAGCTGTTTTTT. It encodes CASSLSFTGELFF.

This clonotype was detected many times. V gene TRBV13 combines with J gene TRBJ2-1; TRBD2 matches 8 bases. V shed 5 bases, J shed 15 bases, and the junction held 9 bases outside the gene matches. Germline loops: CDR1 PRHDT, CDR2 FYEKMQ (reference sequence). There are 12 residues in the CDR3. The CDR3 spells CASSTRTSSGFF. In DNA, the CDR3 is TGTGCCAGCAGCACACGGACTAGCTCAGGGTTCTTC.